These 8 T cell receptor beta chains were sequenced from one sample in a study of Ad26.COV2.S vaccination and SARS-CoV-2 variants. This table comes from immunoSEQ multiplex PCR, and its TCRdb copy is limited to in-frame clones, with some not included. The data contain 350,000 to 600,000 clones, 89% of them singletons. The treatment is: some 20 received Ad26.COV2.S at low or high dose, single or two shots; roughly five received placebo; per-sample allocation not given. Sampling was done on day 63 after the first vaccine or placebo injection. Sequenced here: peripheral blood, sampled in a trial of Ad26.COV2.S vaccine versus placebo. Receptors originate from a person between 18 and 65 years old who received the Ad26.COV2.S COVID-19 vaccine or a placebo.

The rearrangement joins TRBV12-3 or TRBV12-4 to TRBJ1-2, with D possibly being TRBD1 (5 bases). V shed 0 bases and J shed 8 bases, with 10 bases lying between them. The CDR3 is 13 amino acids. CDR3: CASSLALPGGYTF. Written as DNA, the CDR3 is TGTGCCAGCAGTTTAGCGCTCCCAGGGGGCTACACCTTC.

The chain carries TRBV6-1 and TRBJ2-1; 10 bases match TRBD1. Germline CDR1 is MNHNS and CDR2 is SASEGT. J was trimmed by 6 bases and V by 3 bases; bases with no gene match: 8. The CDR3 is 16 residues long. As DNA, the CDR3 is TGTGCCAGCAGTGACGAATGGGACAGGGGCCTCAATGAGCAGTTCTTC. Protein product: CASSDEWDRGLNEQFF.

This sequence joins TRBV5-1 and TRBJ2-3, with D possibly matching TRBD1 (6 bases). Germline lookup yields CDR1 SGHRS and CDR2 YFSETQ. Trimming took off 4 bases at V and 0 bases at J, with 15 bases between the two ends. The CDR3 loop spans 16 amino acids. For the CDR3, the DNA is TGCGCCAGCAGCCCACTGACAGGCGCTAGCACAGATACGCAGTATTTT. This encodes CASSPLTGASTDTQYF.

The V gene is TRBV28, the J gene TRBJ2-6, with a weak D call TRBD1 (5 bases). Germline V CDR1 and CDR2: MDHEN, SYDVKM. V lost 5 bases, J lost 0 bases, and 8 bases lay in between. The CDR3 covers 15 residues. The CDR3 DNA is TGTGCCAGCAGTGTCGACAGCTCTGGGGCCAACGTCCTGACTTTC. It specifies CASSVDSSGANVLTF.

CDR3 DNA: TGTGCCAGCAGCGATCAACCAACCCCAGGGAGTAGAACAGATACGCAGTATTTT. Translation: CASSDQPTPGSRTDTQYF. The chain uses TRBV11-2 and TRBJ2-3, with D perhaps assigned TRBD1 or TRBD2 (5 bases each). This CDR3 region has 18 residues. Trimming took off 5 bases at V and 3 bases at J, with 24 bases between the two ends. CDR1 and CDR2 from the germline V gene are SGHAT and FQNNGV.

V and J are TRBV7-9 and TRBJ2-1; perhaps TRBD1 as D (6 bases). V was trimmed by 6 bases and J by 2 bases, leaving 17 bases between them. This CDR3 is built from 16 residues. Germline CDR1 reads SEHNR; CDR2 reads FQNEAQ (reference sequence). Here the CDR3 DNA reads TGTGCCAGCAGTTTACCACAGGGTCGGGCCTACAATGAGCAGTTCTTC. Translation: CASSLPQGRAYNEQFF.

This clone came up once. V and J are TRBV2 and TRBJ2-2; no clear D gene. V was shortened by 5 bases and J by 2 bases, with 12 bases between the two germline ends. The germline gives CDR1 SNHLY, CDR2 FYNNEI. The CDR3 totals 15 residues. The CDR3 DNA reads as TGTGCCAGCAGTCCGGGCAACCATAACACCGGGGAGCTGTTTTTT. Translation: CASSPGNHNTGELFF.

The CDR3 reads CASSWDGYGYTF. DNA for the CDR3: TGTGCCAGCAGCTGGGACGGCTATGGCTACACCTTC. This rearrangement joins TRBV6-5 to TRBJ1-2; maybe TRBD1 (5 bases). Germline loops: CDR1 MNHEY, CDR2 SVGAGI. V lost 6 bases and J lost 4, with 9 bases in between. This CDR3 contains 12 residues.